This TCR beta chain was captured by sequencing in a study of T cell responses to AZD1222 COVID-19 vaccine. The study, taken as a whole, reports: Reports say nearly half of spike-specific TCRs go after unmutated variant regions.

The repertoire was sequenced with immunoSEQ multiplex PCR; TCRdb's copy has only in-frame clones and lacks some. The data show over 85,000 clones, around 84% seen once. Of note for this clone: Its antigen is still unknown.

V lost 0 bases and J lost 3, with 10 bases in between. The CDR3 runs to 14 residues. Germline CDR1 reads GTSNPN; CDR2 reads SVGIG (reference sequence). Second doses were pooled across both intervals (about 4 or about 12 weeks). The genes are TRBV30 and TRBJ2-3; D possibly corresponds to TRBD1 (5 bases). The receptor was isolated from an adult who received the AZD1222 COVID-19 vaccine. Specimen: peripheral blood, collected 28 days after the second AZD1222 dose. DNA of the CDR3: TGTGCCTGGAGTGTAAAGCAGGGAACAGATACGCAGTATTTT. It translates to CAWSVKQGTDTQYF.